Described below is a single TCR beta chain sequence and its context. The antigen is undetermined. These data come from a study of shared clonotypes between healthy human individuals. Study context: Each donor's CD4 naive and CD4 memory cells filled three plates apiece, CD8 naive two, and CD8 memory one.

Selected positively for CCR7 and CD45RO-negative, naive CD8 cells excluded terminally differentiated effector memory CD45RA+ cells. CDR1 is MNHNS, CDR2 SASEGT, per germline. The ends lost 7 bases at V and 4 bases at J; junction bases unmatched: 6. This CDR3 is 13 amino acids long. At a deep level, the assay was run. Repertoires were generated with immunoSEQ multiplex PCR, while TCRdb's copy carries only in-frame clones and drops some. The top ten hold around 1.1% of the sample, which has 2 million to 2.5 million clones, over 85% seen once. Findings and caveats of the study: Relative to memory subsets, naive subsets generally showed larger estimated richness. Though the depth was large, rarefaction showed that sorted-subset sequencing was incomplete.

This receptor was identified in a man aged 18 to 29 in good health. The material sequenced was naive CD8+ T cells sorted from blood. The chain uses TRBV6-1 and TRBJ1-2; 7 bases align to TRBD1. The CDR3 DNA follows: TGTGCCAGCAAAGACAGGGCTTTCTATGGCTACACCTTC. It translates to CASKDRAFYGYTF.